One sample yielded the 3 T cell receptor beta chains listed below, sequenced in a study of blood T cell repertoires in COVID-19. Here immunoSEQ multiplex PCR was the method, and the copy in TCRdb shows in-frame clones only, minus some. The repertoire has 430,000 or so clones, roughly 90% of them found once; the top ten carry about 2%. Specimen: PBMCs or T cells enriched from blood (not recorded which). The receptors here all came from a woman between 40 and 50 years old who had recovered from COVID-19.

The chain joins TRBV9 to TRBJ1-1; 9 nucleotides line up with TRBD1. The CDR3 extends over 16 amino acids. With 3 bases clipped from V and 5 bases from J, the junction kept 11 bases outside the gene matches. CDR1 and CDR2 from the germline V gene are SGDLS and YYNGEE. As DNA, the CDR3 is TGTGCCAGCAGCGGAGAAACTACAGGGGGCGCAACTGAAGCTTTCTTT. As protein: CASSGETTGGATEAFF.

This chain uses TRBV12-5 with TRBJ2-7; 8 bases are a match to TRBD1. Per germline, CDR1 LGHNT and CDR2 FRNRAP. The CDR3 has 15 residues. The ends lost 6 bases at V and 2 bases at J; junction bases unmatched: 9. In DNA form, the CDR3 reads TGTGCTAGTGGCGAAACAGGGGGGCGACCCTACGAGCAGTACTTC. Its translation is CASGETGGRPYEQYF.

The chain carries TRBV5-6 and TRBJ1-6, with D perhaps matching TRBD1 (5 bases). CDR3 length: 13 amino acids. V was clipped by 4 bases and J by 13 bases, with 15 bases between them. Looked up from germline, CDR1 is SGHDT and CDR2 is YYEEEE. CDR3 nucleotide sequence: TGTGCCAGCAGCCTACCCGGGGGGAGGCCCCTCCACTTT. Its translation is CASSLPGGRPLHF.